These 27 T cell receptor beta chains were all obtained from the same sample, sequenced in a study of T cells in Graves' hyperthyroidism and ophthalmopathy. Amplification yielded TCR beta CDR3 regions, with RNA transcripts as the source. TCR CDR3 underwent first-round RT-PCR with the HTBI primer set. TCRdb recomputed calls from the multiplex PCR reads with MiXCR, one row per CDR3 protein. The sample lists tens of thousands of distinct CDR3 sequences; 40% to 55% were seen once. The sequenced sample was blood. Receptors were obtained from a woman aged 25-40 years with Graves' ophthalmopathy.

This clonotype was seen a single time. Since no conserved phenylalanine or tryptophan closes the CDR3, a read error is the likely cause. The limits of the CDR3 on the DNA are not certain, so only TCRdb's listed CDR3 is given. This chain links TRBV5-1 with TRBJ2-2; the listed D gene, TRBD1, was not tested against the DNA. Germline CDR1 reads SGHRS; CDR2 reads YFSETQ. From its first to its last residue, the CDR3 has 13 amino acids. CDR3 residues: CASSLTSRQGAAG.

Remarks on this clonotype: This may stem from a read error, because a much larger clone lies one nucleotide away. Because the CDR3 is missing its conserved closing phenylalanine or tryptophan, this is likely a read error. The rearrangement joins TRBV28 to TRBJ1-1; perhaps TRBD1 as D (6 bases). The CDR3 is made up of 13 amino acids. Germline V gene lookup returns CDR1 MDHEN and CDR2 SYDVKM. V lost 3 bases, J lost 4 bases, and 9 bases lay in between. CDR3: CASSFRGVTEAFL. For the CDR3, the DNA is TGTGCCAGCAGTTTTAGGGGGGTCACTGAAGCTTTCCTT.

The V gene is TRBV9, the J gene TRBJ1-6; 7 bases map to TRBD1. The germline V gene has CDR1 SGDLS and CDR2 YYNGEE. V was pared by 2 bases and J by 9 bases, with 5 bases of the junction left unmatched. The CDR3 extends over 14 amino acids. CDR3 residues: CASSVRGGPSPLHF. CDR3 coding DNA: TGTGCCAGCAGCGTGAGAGGGGGCCCTTCACCCCTCCACTTT.

This clonotype was counted many times. The rearrangement joins TRBV6-1 to TRBJ1-2, with 8 bases matching TRBD1. The CDR3 contains 14 residues. V lost 6 bases to trimming and J lost 3 bases; unmatched junction nucleotides: 6. Per the germline V gene, CDR1 is MNHNS and CDR2 is SASEGT. CDR3 DNA sequence: TGTGCCAGCAGCGGCAGGGGGCTTTACTATGGCTACACCTTC. Translation: CASSGRGLYYGYTF.

Many counts were recorded for this clonotype. This rearrangement joins TRBV11-1 to TRBJ2-7; TRBD2 might be the D (6 bases). Germline values: CDR1 SGHAT, CDR2 FQDESV (reference sequence). V was shortened by 3 bases and J by 0 bases, with 15 bases between the two germline ends. The CDR3 is 16 residues long. CDR3 in amino acids: CASSLEFRGNSYEQYF. The CDR3 DNA follows: TGTGCCAGCAGCTTGGAGTTTCGGGGGAACTCCTACGAGCAGTACTTC.

This clonotype occurred many times. This chain uses TRBV5-1 with TRBJ1-2; maybe TRBD1 (6 bases). V lost 0 bases and J 2 bases, leaving 11 bases between the germline ends. CDR1 SGHRS and CDR2 YFSETQ come from the germline V gene. This CDR3 has 15 residues. CDR3 region: CASSLVAGQNYGYTF. The CDR3 coding sequence is TGCGCCAGCAGCTTGGTAGCCGGACAGAACTATGGCTACACCTTC.

The chain recombines TRBV24-1 with TRBJ2-3; D remains ambiguous. Between the trimmed V and J ends, which lost 5 bases and 5 bases, there was a span of 7 bases. Germline assignment: CDR1 KGHDR and CDR2 SFDVKD. The length of the CDR3 is 12 residues. The CDR3 loop reads CATSAPGDTQYF. For the CDR3, the DNA is TGTGCCACCAGTGCCCCTGGAGATACGCAGTATTTT.

This clonotype was seen many times. The chain has TRBV14 and TRBJ2-3, with no clear D. The germline V gene has CDR1 SGHDN and CDR2 FVKESK. With 3 bases removed from V and 6 bases from J, the gap between germline ends came to 4 bases. The CDR3 is 11 amino acids. CDR3 in DNA: TGTGCCAGCAGCCAGGAGGATACGCAGTATTTT. Residues: CASSQEDTQYF. Full variable domain (missing parts from reference TRBV14 and TRBJ2-3): EAGVTQFPSHSVIEKGQTVTLRCDPISGHDNLYWYRRVMGKEIKFLLHFVKESKQDESGMPNNRFLAERTGGTYSTLKVQPAELEDSGVYFCASSQEDTQYFGPGTRLTVL.

This chain uses TRBV2 with TRBJ2-7, with D possibly TRBD1 on 6 matching bases. Germline CDR1 SNHLY, CDR2 FYNNEI. Deletions cut 6 bases from V and 6 bases from J, with 12 bases between. The CDR3 extends over 12 amino acids. The CDR3 DNA sequence: TGTGCCAGCAGACAGGGTTTCTCCGAGCAGTACTTC. This gives the protein CASRQGFSEQYF.

The chain combines TRBV7-9 with TRBJ2-5; D remains unclear. Trimming left V 5 bases short and J 2 bases short, with 18 bases between. The CDR3 spans 16 residues. Germline CDR1 and CDR2: SEHNR and FQNEAQ (reference sequence). CDR3 DNA sequence: TGTGCCAGCAGCCTAGGAGTATCATTCAATCAAGAGACCCAGTACTTC. The encoded protein is CASSLGVSFNQETQYF. Looking up the rest from reference TRBV7-9 and TRBJ2-5 gives the full variable domain: DTGVSQNPRHKITKRGQNVTFRCDPISEHNRLYWYRQTLGQGPEFLTYFQNEAQLEKSRLLSDRFSAERPKGSFSTLEIQRTEQGDSAMYLCASSLGVSFNQETQYFGPGTRLLVL.

This clonotype was detected many times. The chain has TRBV11-2 and TRBJ2-2; 7 positions agree with TRBD1. Germline loops: CDR1 SGHAT, CDR2 FQNNGV. J gave up 0 bases and V 6 bases, and 4 bases lay outside the gene matches. This CDR3 spans 15 amino acids. Here the CDR3 reads CASRGQFANTGELFF. The CDR3 nucleotides read TGTGCCAGCAGGGGACAGTTCGCGAACACCGGGGAGCTGTTTTTT.

The chain has TRBV14 and TRBJ2-3, with a tentative D call TRBD2 (6 bases). Per germline, CDR1 SGHDN and CDR2 FVKESK. With 7 bases removed from V and 10 bases from J, the gap between germline ends came to 30 bases. The CDR3 spans 17 residues. The CDR3 coding sequence is TGTGCCAGCAACCCCTACTTAGCGGAGCCCCATCGAAATGCGCAGTATTTT. Its translation: CASNPYLAEPHRNAQYF.

This chain uses TRBV20-1 with TRBJ2-1, with 10 bases lining up with TRBD2. This CDR3 contains 14 residues. Per the germline V gene, CDR1 is DFQATT and CDR2 is SNEGSKA (reference sequence). V was pared by 7 bases and J by 5 bases, with 8 bases of the junction left unmatched. CDR3 residues: CSVPWTSGNNEQFF. Written as DNA, the CDR3 is TGCAGTGTTCCTTGGACTAGCGGTAACAATGAGCAGTTCTTC.

By share, this clonotype counts as medium-sized. This chain links TRBV7-8 with TRBJ1-2; 7 nucleotides agree with TRBD1. The V gene end was trimmed by 5 bases and the J gene end by 7 bases; junction bases not matched to a gene: 10. The CDR3 extends over 14 amino acids. Germline values: CDR1 SGHVS, CDR2 FQNEAQ. The CDR3 nucleotides read TGTGCCAGCAGCCAGACAGGGTCAGCATCTGGCTACACCTTC. The encoded protein is CASSQTGSASGYTF.

Turning to this clonotype: The junction departs from the called germline gene at one end, perhaps through a read error. CDR3 sequence (DNA): TGTGCCGGCAGCTCCAACCCCAGAGGGGGGGCGCGGTATCGAAATCAGCCCCAGCATTTT. Translating gives CAGSSNPRGGARYRNQPQHF. The chain has TRBV7-4 and TRBJ1-5; tentative D call: TRBD1 (6 bases). The CDR3 extends over 20 amino acids. Germline V CDR1 and CDR2: SGHVT, SQSDAQ.

This sequence joins TRBV6-5 and TRBJ1-1, with 7 bases identical to TRBD1. Germline V gives CDR1 MNHEY, CDR2 SVGAGI. The V gene end was trimmed by 6 bases and the J gene end by 7 bases; junction bases not matched to a gene: 8. The CDR3 is 13 residues long. CDR3 residues: CASSRTGVGEAFF. CDR3 coding DNA: TGTGCCAGCAGCCGCACAGGGGTAGGTGAAGCTTTCTTT.

A note on this clonotype: At one of its ends the junction is not consistent with the germline gene, which may arise from a read error. The V gene is TRBV10-3, the J gene TRBJ2-1; TRBD2 aligns across 10 bases. CDR1 is ENHRY, CDR2 SYGVKD, per germline. The CDR3 contains 14 residues. CDR3 in DNA: TGTGCCATCAGCGTACTAGCGGGAACCAATAAGCAGTTCTTC. As protein: CAISVLAGTNKQFF.

This clonotype was detected only a few times. The V call is TRBV27, the J call TRBJ1-6; D not certain. The ends were cut back, 4 bases at V and 10 bases at J, with 17 bases in the middle. This CDR3 is 15 amino acids long. The germline gives CDR1 MNHEY, CDR2 SMNVEV (reference sequence). DNA for the CDR3: TGTGCCAGCAGTTCACTAAATGGGGTAGAATCACCCCTCCACTTT. It is translated as CASSSLNGVESPLHF.

The V call is TRBV20-1, the J call TRBJ1-2; 9 bases match TRBD1. V lost 5 bases to trimming and J lost 8 bases; unmatched junction nucleotides: 6. The CDR3 runs 12 residues. The germline V gene encodes CDR1 DFQATT and CDR2 SNEGSKA (reference sequence). CDR3 amino acids: CSASNRGRGYTF. The CDR3 nucleotides read TGCAGTGCTTCCAACAGGGGGCGCGGCTACACCTTC.

This clonotype was seen more than once but under ten times. The rearrangement joins TRBV20-1 to TRBJ2-7; perhaps TRBD2 as D (5 bases). Per germline, CDR1 DFQATT and CDR2 SNEGSKA (reference sequence). This CDR3 contains 14 residues. The CDR3 sequence: CSLISEDSSYEQYF. The CDR3 DNA reads as TGCAGCTTGATTTCGGAGGATAGCTCCTACGAGCAGTACTTC.

A note on this clonotype: It may be a read error: a sequence one base away is much more abundant. The conserved final phenylalanine or tryptophan is absent from the CDR3, which likely points to a read error. This sequence joins TRBV3-1 and TRBJ1-6; TRBD1 aligns across 7 bases. J was trimmed by 4 bases and V by 5 bases; bases with no gene match: 5. Germline V CDR1 and CDR2: LGHDT, YNNKEL (reference sequence). This CDR3 has 15 residues. This CDR3 is CASSMGQQYNSPLHS. For the CDR3, the DNA is TGTGCCAGCAGCATGGGACAGCAGTATAATTCACCCCTCCACTCT.

This rearrangement joins TRBV7-7 to TRBJ2-3; TRBD2 matches 7 bases. The CDR3 has 15 amino acids. Germline CDR1 and CDR2: SSHAT and FNYEAQ (reference sequence). CDR3 nucleotide sequence: TGTGCTAGAGATTCGGCGGGAGTCGGCACAGATACGCAGTATTTT. It specifies CARDSAGVGTDTQYF.

This clonotype has a count of ten or more. An end of the junction does not agree with germline; a read error may underlie this. This chain links TRBV15 with TRBJ2-7, with TRBD2 matching 8 bases. CDR1 and CDR2 from the germline V gene are LNHNV and YYDKDF (reference sequence). The CDR3 consists of 16 residues. The CDR3 DNA is TGTGCCACCAGCGGAGATCCGTCCCCAGCGGGAGACGAGCAGTACTTC. Its protein is CATSGDPSPAGDEQYF.

This clonotype was detected ten times or more. The rearrangement uses TRBV5-1 and TRBJ1-2; 10 nucleotides line up with TRBD1. This CDR3 comprises 15 residues. Germline trimming cut 3 bases from V and 2 bases from J; bases unmatched to any gene: 4. The V gene's germline CDR1 is SGHRS and CDR2 YFSETQ. This chain's CDR3 is CASSSPGQGNYGYTF. The DNA of the CDR3 is TGCGCCAGCAGCTCACCGGGACAGGGGAACTATGGCTACACCTTC.

This clonotype has just one count. The chain recombines TRBV7-9 with TRBJ2-7, with 7 bases that match TRBD2. V lost 3 bases, J lost 2 bases, and 7 bases stayed unmatched. Germline CDR1 SEHNR, CDR2 FQNEAQ (reference sequence). The CDR3 covers 15 residues. This CDR3 is CASSLVLADAYEQYF. CDR3 in DNA: TGTGCCAGCAGCTTGGTCCTAGCGGACGCCTACGAGCAGTACTTC.

This clonotype has ten or more counts. The chain couples TRBV14 to TRBJ2-5, with a possible D match to TRBD2 (5 bases). Germline CDR1 reads SGHDN; CDR2 reads FVKESK. V lost 5 bases and J lost 5, with 15 bases in between. The CDR3 length is 14 residues. The CDR3 protein is CASSSRRQRETQYF. In DNA form, the CDR3 reads TGTGCCAGCAGCTCAAGACGGCAGCGGGAGACCCAGTACTTC.

Concerning this clonotype itself: The CDR3 does not close with the conserved phenylalanine or tryptophan, likely indicating a read error. No DNA is shown, since the ends of the CDR3 on it are uncertain; the CDR3 is the one TCRdb lists. CDR3 sequence: CASSSAVG. The chain has TRBV12-3 or TRBV12-4 and TRBJ2-5. 8 amino acids form the CDR3, both terminal residues included.